The next 24 T cell receptor beta chains were all read from a single sample in a study of blood T cells in healthy people across ages. Sample-barcoded 5' priming and a J-beta primer mix drove a second PCR of about 6 to 12 cycles. MiXCR, run by TCRdb on the 5' RACE reads, gives a single entry per CDR3 protein. The table has 1.8 million or so distinct CDR3 sequences, about two fifths seen once; the top ten hold 20% to 25%. The sequenced sample consisted of blood. The receptor source for this set is a human donor in good health.

V and J are TRBV20-1 and TRBJ2-1; 13 bases agree with TRBD2. Germline trimming cut 4 bases from V and 4 bases from J; bases unmatched to any gene: 16. The CDR3 consists of 19 residues. Per germline, CDR1 DFQATT and CDR2 SNEGSKA (reference sequence). Here the CDR3 reads CSANLKPRTSGGLYNEQFF. In nucleotides, the CDR3 is TGCAGTGCTAACCTAAAGCCTCGGACTAGCGGGGGCCTATACAATGAGCAGTTCTTC.

This rearrangement joins TRBV12-3 or TRBV12-4 to TRBJ1-1; tentatively, D is TRBD1 or TRBD2 (5 bases each). The DNA end is more similar to TRBJ2-1, so the J call may be wrong. The CDR3 runs 16 residues. The chain's CDR3 is CASSFGAGRGINEQFF. The CDR3 nucleotides read TGTGCCAGCAGTTTTGGTGCAGGTCGGGGCATCAATGAGCAGTTCTTC.

This clonotype was observed a single time. The CDR3, as DNA: TGCAGTGCTAGAGACCTTCGGACAGGGGAGTTGCTTAAGGAAAAACTGTTTTTT. Translated: CSARDLRTGELLKEKLFF. This chain links TRBV20-1 with TRBJ1-4, with 9 bases identical to TRBD1. The V and J ends lost 0 bases and 8 bases, in that order; junction bases with no gene match: 16. The CDR3 spans 18 residues. The V gene's germline CDR1 is DFQATT and CDR2 SNEGSKA (reference sequence).

Notes on this clonotype: The missing conserved phenylalanine or tryptophan at the end of this CDR3 makes a read error likely. The chain is built from TRBV27 and TRBJ2-3; 13 bases match TRBD2. Germline trimming cut 6 bases from V and 3 bases from J; bases unmatched to any gene: 6. The germline V gene has CDR1 MNHEY and CDR2 SMNVEV (reference sequence). The CDR3 has 16 residues. CDR3 nucleotides: TGTGCCAGCAGCACGACTAGCGGGGGGCATACAGATACGCAGTATTGT. It yields the protein CASSTTSGGHTDTQYC.

This clonotype was found a few times. The chain joins TRBV29-1 to TRBJ1-4; unclear D gene. V was clipped by 1 base and J by 3 bases, with 6 bases between them. The CDR3 totals 13 residues. Germline values: CDR1 SQVTM, CDR2 ANQGSEA. The CDR3 sequence: CSVEGQPNEKLFF. As DNA, the CDR3 is TGCAGCGTTGAAGGGCAGCCTAATGAAAAACTGTTTTTT.

V usage is TRBV5-5 and J usage is TRBJ2-7, with 8 bases lining up with TRBD2. The tail of the sequence fits TRBJ2-1 better, so the J call may be wrong. CDR1 and CDR2 from the germline V gene are SGHKS and YYEKEE (reference sequence). The CDR3 has 14 residues. CDR3 DNA sequence: TGTGCCAGCAACCAAGCGGGGGACCACAATGAGCAGTTCTTC. Amino acids: CASNQAGDHNEQFF.

This clonotype was observed a handful of times. The CDR3 here is CASSPQGLGELFF. In DNA, the CDR3 is TGTGCCAGCAGTCCTCAGGGTCTCGGGGAGCTGTTTTTT. The J gene is TRBJ2-2, the V gene TRBV12-3 or TRBV12-4; maybe TRBD1 (5 bases). This CDR3 is built from 13 residues. V was cut by 5 bases and J by 7 bases, with 11 bases left in between.

Turning to this clonotype: This clone may be a read error of a much larger clone one base away. The chain recombines TRBV29-1 with TRBJ1-2, with D maybe TRBD1 (5 bases). Germline V gene lookup returns CDR1 SQVTM and CDR2 ANQGSEA. V dropped 3 bases and J dropped 4 bases, with 18 bases sitting between them. CDR3 size: 15 residues. The CDR3 sequence: CSVDRGRGNRYGYTF. The CDR3, as DNA: TGCAGCGTTGATAGGGGACGGGGGAATCGCTATGGCTACACCTTC.

This clonotype was observed a handful of times. V gene TRBV7-9 combines with J gene TRBJ2-7; tentatively, D is TRBD1 (6 bases). This CDR3 is 14 amino acids long. Germline CDR1 and CDR2: SEHNR and FQNEAQ (reference sequence). The germline V and J ends were trimmed by 3 bases and 2 bases, with 11 bases remaining between them. The CDR3 is CASSFTGSPYEQYF. CDR3 DNA: TGTGCCAGCAGCTTTACAGGGAGTCCCTACGAGCAGTACTTC.

In DNA form, the CDR3 reads TGCAGCGTGGGGGTGACAGGGGGCCTCAATCAGCCCCAGCATTTT. Translation gives CSVGVTGGLNQPQHF. J is TRBJ1-5 and V is TRBV29-1, with TRBD1 identical over 10 bases. This CDR3 has 15 residues. The V and J ends lost 6 bases and 3 bases, in that order; junction bases with no gene match: 8. Germline V gene lookup returns CDR1 SQVTM and CDR2 ANQGSEA.

This clonotype showed up many times. The gene calls are TRBV20-1 and TRBJ2-7; weak D call: TRBD1 (5 bases). This CDR3 has 14 residues. V lost 5 bases, J lost 2 bases, and 16 bases lay in between. Germline CDR1 and CDR2: DFQATT and SNEGSKA (reference sequence). The CDR3 sequence is CSARPDTFTYEQYF. CDR3 bases: TGCAGTGCTCGTCCGGACACTTTTACCTACGAGCAGTACTTC.

About this clonotype: Without the conserved terminal phenylalanine or tryptophan, this CDR3 likely stems from a read error. The chain couples TRBV4-3 to TRBJ1-3; D is possibly TRBD1 (5 bases). CDR3 length: 15 amino acids. V dropped 2 bases and J dropped 2 bases, with 10 bases sitting between them. Germline assignment: CDR1 LGHNA and CDR2 YSLEER. The CDR3, as DNA: TGCGCCAGCAGCCAAAACGAGGGGCCTGGAAACACCATATATGTT. Its translation: CASSQNEGPGNTIYV.

The V and J genes are TRBV5-1 and TRBJ1-1; no clear D. Germline values: CDR1 SGHRS, CDR2 YFSETQ. The ends were cut back, 3 bases at V and 0 bases at J, with 9 bases in the middle. The CDR3 runs to 14 residues. CDR3 DNA sequence: TGCGCCAGCAGCTCGGAGGACCTGAACACTGAAGCTTTCTTT. Amino acids: CASSSEDLNTEAFF.

Turning to this clonotype: The junction does not match germline at one end; this may be a read error. This CDR3 is CASSLARDSPYEQYF. CDR3 nucleotide sequence: TGTGCCAGTAGTTTAGCGAGGGACAGCCCCTACGAGCAGTACTTC. The genes are TRBV12-3 or TRBV12-4 and TRBJ2-4; TRBD1 agrees at 7 bases. TRBJ2-7 matches the DNA end more closely, so the J call is doubtful. This CDR3 is 15 amino acids long.

The rearrangement links TRBV6-6 to TRBJ1-5, with D tentatively TRBD1 (5 bases). CDR3 size: 15 residues. Germline-derived CDR1 and CDR2 are MNHNY and SVGAGI (reference sequence). Between the trimmed V and J ends, which lost 2 bases and 0 bases, there was a span of 8 bases. The DNA of the CDR3 is TGTGCCAGCAGTTACGAGGGGAATAGCAATCAGCCCCAGCATTTT. This gives the protein CASSYEGNSNQPQHF.

A few counts support this clonotype. This rearrangement joins TRBV20-1 to TRBJ1-5; D is undetermined. CDR1 is DFQATT, CDR2 SNEGSKA, per germline (reference sequence). The CDR3 covers 12 residues. With 4 bases removed from V and 4 bases from J, the gap between germline ends came to 8 bases. CDR3 loop: CSAIAANQPQHF. The CDR3 nucleotides read TGCAGTGCTATAGCTGCGAATCAGCCCCAGCATTTT.

The gene calls are TRBV6-5 and TRBJ1-5, with D possibly matching TRBD1 (6 bases). The CDR3 has 14 residues. CDR1 and CDR2 (germline): MNHEY, SVGAGI. V was cut by 1 base and J by 5 bases, with 9 bases left in between. As DNA, the CDR3 is TGTGCCAGCAGTTACTTGGGGGGCGATCAGCCCCAGCATTTT. Amino acid sequence: CASSYLGGDQPQHF.

The rearrangement uses TRBV21-1 and TRBJ2-7; the D segment call TRBD1 is taken from the table without a DNA check. TRBV21-1 is termed a pseudogene. The CDR3 spans 15 residues. The CDR3 protein is CASSKAGGSSYEQYF. The CDR3 bases are TGTGCCAGCAGCAAAGCAGGGGGGAGCTCCTACGAGCAGTACTTC.

This clonotype was counted a few times. V gene TRBV7-2 combines with J gene TRBJ2-1; D is unclear. The V gene's germline CDR1 is SGHTA and CDR2 FQGNSA. V dropped 3 bases and J dropped 2 bases, with 8 bases sitting between them. The CDR3 loop spans 14 amino acids. Here the CDR3 DNA reads TGTGCCAGCAGCTTGACCGCTCCCTACAATGAGCAGTTCTTC. Encoded protein: CASSLTAPYNEQFF. The full variable domain, rest sourced from reference TRBV7-2 and TRBJ2-1, is GAGVSQSPSNKVTEKGKDVELRCDPISGHTALYWYRQSLGQGLEFLIYFQGNSAPDKSGLPSDRFSAERTGGSVSTLTIQRTQQEDSAVYLCASSLTAPYNEQFFGPGTRLTVL.

The chain recombines TRBV7-9 with TRBJ2-5; the match to TRBD1 covers 7 bases. J was trimmed by 3 bases and V by 5 bases; bases with no gene match: 9. Germline V lookup: CDR1 SEHNR, CDR2 FQNEAQ (reference sequence). The CDR3 contains 15 residues. Here the CDR3 reads CASSPSTGPEETQYF. The CDR3 bases are TGTGCCAGCAGCCCGTCGACAGGGCCTGAAGAGACCCAGTACTTC.

The chain is built from TRBV7-3 and TRBJ2-3; the D gene could be TRBD1 or TRBD2 (5 bases each). Trimming shortened V by 4 bases and J by 1 base, and 12 bases separated the two germline ends. Looked up from germline, CDR1 is SGHTA and CDR2 is FQGTGA. The CDR3 consists of 15 residues. The CDR3 DNA sequence: TGTGCCAGCAGCTCTTCCCGGGACGGCACAGATACGCAGTATTTT. This gives the protein CASSSSRDGTDTQYF.

The J gene is TRBJ1-2, the V gene TRBV15; the D gene is possibly TRBD1 (5 bases). With 2 bases removed from V and 2 bases from J, the gap between germline ends came to 12 bases. The germline gives CDR1 LNHNV, CDR2 YYDKDF (reference sequence). The CDR3 extends over 15 amino acids. The CDR3 DNA reads TGTGCCACCAGCAGACACCGGGACGACAACTATGGCTACACCTTC. Its translation is CATSRHRDDNYGYTF.

The genes are TRBV7-6 and TRBJ2-4; 7 bases agree with TRBD1. Per the germline V gene, CDR1 is SGHVS and CDR2 is FNYEAQ. The CDR3 has 14 residues. V gave up 7 bases and J gave up 13 bases; unmatched junction bases: 16. In DNA form, the CDR3 reads TGTGCCAGCAATATAGGGGACAGACACAATGAGCAGTACTTC. This translates into CASNIGDRHNEQYF.

V gene TRBV4-3 combines with J gene TRBJ1-1, with 7 bases that match TRBD1. This CDR3 region has 19 residues. CDR1 is LGHNA, CDR2 YSLEER, per germline. The V gene end was trimmed by 1 base and the J gene end by 5 bases; junction bases not matched to a gene: 19. Written as DNA, the CDR3 is TGCGCCAGCAGCCAAGGGGGGTCGAGTAACAGGGGAAGGGGTACTGAAGCTTTCTTT. Translated, it gives CASSQGGSSNRGRGTEAFF.